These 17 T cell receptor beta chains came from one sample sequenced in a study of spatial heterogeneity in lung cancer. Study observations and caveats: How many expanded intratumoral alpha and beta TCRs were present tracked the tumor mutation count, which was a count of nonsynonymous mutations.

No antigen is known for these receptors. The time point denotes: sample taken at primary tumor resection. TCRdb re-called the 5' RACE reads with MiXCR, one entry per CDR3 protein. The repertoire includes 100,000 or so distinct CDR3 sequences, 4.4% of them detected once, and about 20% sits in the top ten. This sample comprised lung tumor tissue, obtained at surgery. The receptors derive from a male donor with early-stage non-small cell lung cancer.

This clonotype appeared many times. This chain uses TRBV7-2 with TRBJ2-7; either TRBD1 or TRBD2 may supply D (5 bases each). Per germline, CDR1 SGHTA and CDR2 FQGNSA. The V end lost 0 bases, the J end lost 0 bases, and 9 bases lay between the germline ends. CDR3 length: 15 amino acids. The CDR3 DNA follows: TGTGCCAGCAGCTTAGCGGCAGGGAGCTCCTACGAGCAGTACTTC. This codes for CASSLAAGSSYEQYF.

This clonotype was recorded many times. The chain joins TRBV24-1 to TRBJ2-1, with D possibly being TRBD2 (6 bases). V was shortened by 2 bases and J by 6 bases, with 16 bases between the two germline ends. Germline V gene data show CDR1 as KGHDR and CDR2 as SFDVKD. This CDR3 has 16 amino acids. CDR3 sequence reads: CATSDSRRGDGNEQFF. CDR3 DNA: TGTGCCACCAGTGATTCCCGTCGCGGGGACGGCAATGAGCAGTTCTTC.

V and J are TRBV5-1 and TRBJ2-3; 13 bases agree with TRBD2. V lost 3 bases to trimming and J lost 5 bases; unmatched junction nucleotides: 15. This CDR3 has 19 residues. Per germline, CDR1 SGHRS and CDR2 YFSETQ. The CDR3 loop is CASSYRGLAGSSGVDTQYF. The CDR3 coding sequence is TGCGCCAGCAGCTACCGGGGACTAGCGGGATCATCGGGAGTAGATACGCAGTATTTT.

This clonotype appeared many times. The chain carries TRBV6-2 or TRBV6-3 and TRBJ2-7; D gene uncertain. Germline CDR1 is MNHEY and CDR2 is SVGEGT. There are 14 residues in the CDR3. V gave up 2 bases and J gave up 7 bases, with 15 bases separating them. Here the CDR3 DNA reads TGTGCCAGCAGTTACGAAGGCACCTGGCGGGAGCAGTACTTC. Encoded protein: CASSYEGTWREQYF.

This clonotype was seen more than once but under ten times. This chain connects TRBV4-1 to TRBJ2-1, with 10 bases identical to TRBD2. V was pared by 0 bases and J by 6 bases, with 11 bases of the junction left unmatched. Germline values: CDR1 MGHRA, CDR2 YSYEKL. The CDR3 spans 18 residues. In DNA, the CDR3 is TGCGCCAGCAGCCAAGAGGGTCCCTTAGCGGGAGGATTCAATGAGCAGTTCTTC. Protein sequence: CASSQEGPLAGGFNEQFF.

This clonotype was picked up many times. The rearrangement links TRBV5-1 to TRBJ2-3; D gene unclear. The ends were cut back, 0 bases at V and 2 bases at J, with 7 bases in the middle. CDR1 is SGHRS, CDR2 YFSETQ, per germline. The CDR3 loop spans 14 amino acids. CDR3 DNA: TGCGCCAGCAGCTTGGGCCAAAACACAGATACGCAGTATTTT. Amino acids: CASSLGQNTDTQYF. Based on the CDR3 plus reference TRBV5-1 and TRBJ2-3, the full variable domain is KAGVTQTPRYLIKTRGQQVTLSCSPISGHRSVSWYQQTPGQGLQFLFEYFSETQRNKGNFPGRFSGRQFSNSRSEMNVSTLELGDSALYLCASSLGQNTDTQYFGPGTRLTVL.

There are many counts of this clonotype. For the CDR3, the DNA is TGTGCCAGCGCCCTAGGAACAGGGGGTCAGCCCCAGCATTTT. As protein: CASALGTGGQPQHF. The rearrangement uses TRBV27 and TRBJ1-5; 8 positions agree with TRBD1. CDR1 is MNHEY and CDR2 is SMNVEV in the germline V gene (reference sequence). There are 14 residues in the CDR3. Trimming at V came to 8 bases and at J to 6 bases, leaving 9 bases not matched to a gene.

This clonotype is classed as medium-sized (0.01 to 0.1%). The CDR3 DNA reads TGTGCCAGCAGTTACGATGAGCAGTTCTTC. Translation: CASSYDEQFF. The chain has TRBV6-6 and TRBJ2-1, with D unclear. Germline-derived CDR1 and CDR2 are MNHNY and SVGAGI (reference sequence). V lost 2 bases and J lost 8, with 1 base in between. The CDR3 spans 10 residues.

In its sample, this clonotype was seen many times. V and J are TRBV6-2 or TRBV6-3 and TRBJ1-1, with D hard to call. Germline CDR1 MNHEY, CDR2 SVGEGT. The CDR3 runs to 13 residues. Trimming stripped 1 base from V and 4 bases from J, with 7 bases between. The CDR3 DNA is TGTGCCAGCAGTTACTTAGGCACCACTGAAGCTTTCTTT. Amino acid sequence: CASSYLGTTEAFF.

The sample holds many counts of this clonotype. The CDR3 sequence: CSACPGGQRGGEKLFF. The CDR3 DNA is TGCAGTGCCTGCCCCGGGGGGCAGAGGGGAGGTGAAAAACTGTTTTTT. The chain recombines TRBV20-1 with TRBJ1-4; TRBD1 is a possible D gene (6 bases). The CDR3 sequence is 16 residues long. Germline V lookup: CDR1 DFQATT, CDR2 SNEGSKA (reference sequence). Trimming pared 6 bases from V and 7 bases from J, leaving 24 bases between.

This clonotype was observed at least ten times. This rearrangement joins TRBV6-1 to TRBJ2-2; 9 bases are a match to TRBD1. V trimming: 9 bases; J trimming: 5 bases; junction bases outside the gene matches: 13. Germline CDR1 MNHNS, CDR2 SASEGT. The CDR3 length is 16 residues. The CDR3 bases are TGTGCCAGTGCGGGAGTTGGACAGGGGTGGACCGGGGAGCTGTTTTTT. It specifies CASAGVGQGWTGELFF.

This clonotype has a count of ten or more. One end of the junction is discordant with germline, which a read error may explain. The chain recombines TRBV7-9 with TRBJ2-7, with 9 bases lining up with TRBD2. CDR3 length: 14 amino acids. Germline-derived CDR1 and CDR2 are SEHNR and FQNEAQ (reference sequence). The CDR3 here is CASSLAGYPYEQYF. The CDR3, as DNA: TGTGCCAGCAGCCTAGCGGGATACCCCTACGAGCAGTACTTC.

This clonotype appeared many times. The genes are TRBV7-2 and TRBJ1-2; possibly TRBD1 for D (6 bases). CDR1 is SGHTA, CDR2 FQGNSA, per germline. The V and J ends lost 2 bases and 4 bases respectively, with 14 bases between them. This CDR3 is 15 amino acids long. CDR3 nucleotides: TGTGCCAGCAGCTTATGGCCAGGGGACCTCTATGGCTACACCTTC. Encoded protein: CASSLWPGDLYGYTF.

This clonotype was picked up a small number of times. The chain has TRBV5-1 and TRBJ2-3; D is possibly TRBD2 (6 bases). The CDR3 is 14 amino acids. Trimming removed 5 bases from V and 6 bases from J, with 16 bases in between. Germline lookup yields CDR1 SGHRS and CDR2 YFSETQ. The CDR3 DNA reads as TGCGCCAGCAGTGAGGGCGGGAATATGGATACGCAGTATTTT. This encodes CASSEGGNMDTQYF.

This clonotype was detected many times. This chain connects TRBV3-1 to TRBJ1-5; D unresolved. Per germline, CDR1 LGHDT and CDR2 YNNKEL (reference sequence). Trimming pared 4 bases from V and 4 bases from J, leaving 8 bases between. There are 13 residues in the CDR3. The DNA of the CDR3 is TGTGCCAGCAGCCCCGATGCGAATCAGCCCCAGCATTTT. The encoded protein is CASSPDANQPQHF.

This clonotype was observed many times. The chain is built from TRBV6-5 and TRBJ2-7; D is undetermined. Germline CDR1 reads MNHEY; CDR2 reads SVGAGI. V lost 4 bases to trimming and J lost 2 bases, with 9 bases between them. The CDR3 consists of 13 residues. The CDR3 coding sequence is TGTGCCAGCAGTTGGGGAACCACCTACGAGCAGTACTTC. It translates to CASSWGTTYEQYF.

The CDR3 coding sequence is TGTGGGATTAGTGGGTCGCCTCAAGAGACCCAGTACTTC. Encoded protein: CGISGSPQETQYF. V gene TRBV12-3 or TRBV12-4 combines with J gene TRBJ2-5; D unresolved. The CDR3 runs to 13 residues.